Included here is one T cell receptor (beta chain) sequence, with context. Its antigen is as yet unknown. The data are from a study of vaccination effects on CD4 cells after COVID-19. Before sequencing, viral peptide pools were used by the ViraFEST assay to expand antigen-specific CD4+ T cells. Upon completion of roughly ten days in culture, CD4+ T cells were isolated. A positive SARS-CoV-2 PCR test fell between March and December 2020. Only in-frame clones appear in the TCRdb table, and some are missing; sequencing was by immunoSEQ multiplex PCR. Among 42,000 or so clones listed, around 79% were seen once. V was pared by 5 bases and J by 4 bases, with 11 bases between. The CDR3 has 13 residues. Germline lookup yields CDR1 SQVTM and CDR2 ANQGSEA.

The origin of this receptor is a human donor who had a prior SARS-CoV-2 infection. This sequence joins TRBV29-1 and TRBJ1-4; D uncertain. This specimen consisted of CD4+ T cells from PBMCs cultured with a peptide pool, obtained before COVID-19 vaccination. The CDR3 DNA reads as TGCAGCGTTCAACAGAATAGTAATGAAAAACTGTTTTTT. Encoded protein: CSVQQNSNEKLFF. Full variable domain (remainder filled in from reference TRBV29-1 and TRBJ1-4): SAVISQKPSRDICQRGTSLTIQCQVDSQVTMMFWYRQQPGQSLTLIATANQGSEATYESGFVIDKFPISRPNLTFSTLTVSNMSPEDSSIYLCSVQQNSNEKLFFGSGTQLSVL.